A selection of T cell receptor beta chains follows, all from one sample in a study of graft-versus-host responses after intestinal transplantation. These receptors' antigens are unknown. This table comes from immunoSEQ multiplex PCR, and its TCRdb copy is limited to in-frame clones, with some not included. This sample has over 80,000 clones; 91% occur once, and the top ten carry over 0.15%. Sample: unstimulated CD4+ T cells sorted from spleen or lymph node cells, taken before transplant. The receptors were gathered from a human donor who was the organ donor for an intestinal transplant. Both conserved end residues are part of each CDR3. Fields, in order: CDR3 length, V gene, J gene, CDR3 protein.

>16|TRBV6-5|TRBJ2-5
CASSYETGGVQETQYF
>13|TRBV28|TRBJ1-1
CASSLLVTAEAFF
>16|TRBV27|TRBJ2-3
CASSPAGGPSTDTQYF
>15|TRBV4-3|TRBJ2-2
CASSQFGRGTGELFF
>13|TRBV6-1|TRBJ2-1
CASSEQGINEQFF
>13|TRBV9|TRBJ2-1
CASSVRGGREQFF
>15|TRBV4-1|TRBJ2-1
CASSQRAGGRDEQFF
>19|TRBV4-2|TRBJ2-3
CASSLATSGGKSGTDTQYF
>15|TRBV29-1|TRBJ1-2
CSVTLGRGHNYGYTF
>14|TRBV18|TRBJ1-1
CASSSQGADTEAFF
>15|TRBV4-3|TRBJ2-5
CASSQMGGPGETQYF
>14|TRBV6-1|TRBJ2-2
CASSGLANTGELFF
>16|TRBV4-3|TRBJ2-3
CASSQNSGGATDTQYF
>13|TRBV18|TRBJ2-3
CASSPLATDTQYF
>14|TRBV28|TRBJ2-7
CASSSRTGSYEQYF
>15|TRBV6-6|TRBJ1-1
CASSYSRSGNTEAFF
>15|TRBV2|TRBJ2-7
CASSEGGTSGTPRYF
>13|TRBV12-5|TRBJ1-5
CASGSTDNQPQHF
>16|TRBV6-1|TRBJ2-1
CASSEASGGPYNEQFF
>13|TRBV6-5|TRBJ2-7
CASSANWLYEQYF
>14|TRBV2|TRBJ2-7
CASSGRGGALGQYF
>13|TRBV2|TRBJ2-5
CASTGSELETQYF
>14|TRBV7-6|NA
CASSEDQGRNEQYF
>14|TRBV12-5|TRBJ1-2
CASGLGGPVYGYTF
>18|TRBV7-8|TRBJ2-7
CASSPKVLFQSNVYEQYF
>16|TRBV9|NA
CASSVAAGQAAYEQYF
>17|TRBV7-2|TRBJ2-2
CASSLGPSGGGTGELFF
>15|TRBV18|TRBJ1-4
CASSPRTGGREKLFF
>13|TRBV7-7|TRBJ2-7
CASSLGQFYEQYF
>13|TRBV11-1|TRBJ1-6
CASRGTGDSPLHF
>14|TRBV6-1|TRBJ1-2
CASSEDRANYGYTF
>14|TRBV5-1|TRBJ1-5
CASSFGGSNQPQHF
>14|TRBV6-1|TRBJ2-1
CASSGDRGYSEQFF
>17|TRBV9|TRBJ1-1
CASSVDRIGGANTEAFF
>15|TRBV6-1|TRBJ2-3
CASSLAGGPTDTQYF
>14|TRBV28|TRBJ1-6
CASSLQDSRSPLHF
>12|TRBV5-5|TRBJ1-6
CASTLNRTPLHF
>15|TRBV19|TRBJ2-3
CATFNRDTCKDTQYF
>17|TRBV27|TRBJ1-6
CASSFFPGQGAISPLHF
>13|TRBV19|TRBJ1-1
CASSTGLNTEAFF
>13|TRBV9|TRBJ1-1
CASSVDLRSEAFF
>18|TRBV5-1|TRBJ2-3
CASSQGLAGGPRTDTQYF
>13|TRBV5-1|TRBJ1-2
CASSRGGDDGYTF
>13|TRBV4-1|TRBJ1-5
CASSQGGFQPQHF
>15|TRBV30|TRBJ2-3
CAWSVRAGSTDTQYF
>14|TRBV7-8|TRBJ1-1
CASSPQTGYPEAFF
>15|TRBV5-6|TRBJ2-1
CASSPLTSRGYEQFF